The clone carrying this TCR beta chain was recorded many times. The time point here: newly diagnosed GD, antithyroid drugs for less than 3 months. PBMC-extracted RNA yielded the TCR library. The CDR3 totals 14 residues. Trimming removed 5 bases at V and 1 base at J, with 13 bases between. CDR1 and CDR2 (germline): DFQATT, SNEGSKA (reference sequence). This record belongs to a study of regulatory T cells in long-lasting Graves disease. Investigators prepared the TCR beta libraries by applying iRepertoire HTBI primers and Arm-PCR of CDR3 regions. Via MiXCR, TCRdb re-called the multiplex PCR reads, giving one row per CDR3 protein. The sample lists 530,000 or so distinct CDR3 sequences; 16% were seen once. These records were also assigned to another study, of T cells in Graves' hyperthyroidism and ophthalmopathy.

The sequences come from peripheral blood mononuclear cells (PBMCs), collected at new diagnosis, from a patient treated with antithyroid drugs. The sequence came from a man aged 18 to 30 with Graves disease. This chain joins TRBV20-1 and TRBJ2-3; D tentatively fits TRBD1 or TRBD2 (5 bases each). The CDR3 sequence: CSASQGTGTDTQYF. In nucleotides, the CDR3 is TGCAGTGCTTCCCAAGGGACGGGCACAGATACGCAGTATTTT.